The text below deals with one T cell receptor (beta chain). Trimming at V came to 6 bases and at J to 1 base, leaving 9 bases not matched to a gene. The CDR3 is 16 amino acids. Germline lookup yields CDR1 SQVTM and CDR2 ANQGSEA. CD8+ and CD4+ T cells taken from blood had their TCR beta sequenced. CD8+ and CD4+ T cells were negatively isolated; TEMRA cells were FACS-enriched. These data originate in a study of CD8 T cells in Susac syndrome. With random hexamers, about 0.45 to 1 ug RNA was reverse transcribed. TCRdb reanalysed the immunoSEQ multiplex PCR reads using MiXCR and keeps one entry per CDR3 protein. The sample has around 59,000 distinct CDR3 sequences; more than 80% are singletons.

The sequence came from a human donor in good health. This chain connects TRBV29-1 to TRBJ1-1; TRBD1 matches 12 bases. The specimen was CD8+ T cells from PBMCs. The CDR3 sequence is CSVAGTGGFGNTEAFF. The CDR3 DNA reads TGCAGCGTCGCCGGGACAGGGGGCTTTGGGAACACTGAAGCTTTCTTT.